Presented here are 13 T cell receptor beta chains from one specimen sequenced in a study of shared clonotypes between healthy human individuals. The assay was immunoSEQ multiplex PCR, and TCRdb's table has in-frame clones only and misses some. The data show roughly 2,500,000 clones, approximately 93% seen once. Sequencing was carried out using naive CD4+ T cells from PBMCs. Subset meaning: CD45RA+ positively selected. Source of these receptors: a man younger than 35 in good health. Some clones in this sample may be carry-over from other donors' samples.

This sequence joins TRBV30 and TRBJ2-7; 8 bases line up with TRBD1. CDR3 length equals 16 residues. Germline V gives CDR1 GTSNPN, CDR2 SVGIG (reference sequence). V lost 3 bases to trimming and J lost 2 bases; unmatched junction nucleotides: 12. Here the CDR3 reads CAWSGARGLFTYEQYF. In DNA, the CDR3 is TGTGCCTGGAGCGGTGCCAGGGGGCTATTCACCTACGAGCAGTACTTC.

The chain combines TRBV6-6 with TRBJ2-5; TRBD1 matches 7 bases. The CDR3 covers 13 residues. V lost 6 bases to trimming and J lost 2 bases; unmatched junction nucleotides: 3. Germline V gives CDR1 MNHNY, CDR2 SVGAGI (reference sequence). CDR3 in amino acids: CASRSGQQETQYF. CDR3 in DNA: TGTGCCAGCAGATCGGGACAGCAAGAGACCCAGTACTTC.

The chain has TRBV7-3 and TRBJ1-1; no reliable D call. The V and J ends lost 2 bases and 1 base respectively, with 5 bases between them. Germline loops: CDR1 SGHTA, CDR2 FQGTGA. The CDR3 is 13 amino acids. The CDR3 sequence is CASSLQWNTEAFF. The CDR3 DNA reads as TGTGCCAGCAGCTTACAATGGAACACTGAAGCTTTCTTT.

The rearrangement uses TRBV5-8 and TRBJ2-5; TRBD2 matches at 9 bases. The germline gives CDR1 SGHTS, CDR2 YDEGEE. V lost 6 bases, J lost 0 bases, and 3 bases stayed unmatched. There are 14 residues in the CDR3. CDR3 sequence reads: CASTSGAYQETQYF. The CDR3 DNA sequence: TGTGCCAGCACTAGCGGGGCGTACCAAGAGACCCAGTACTTC.

The table lists this clone with a count of one. The V gene is TRBV4-2, the J gene TRBJ2-7; 10 positions agree with TRBD2. This CDR3 region has 17 residues. From germline, CDR1 is LGHNA and CDR2 YNFKEQ. Losses at the gene ends were 1 base for V and 3 bases for J; bases not matched to a gene: 9. The CDR3 DNA follows: TGTGCCAGCAGCCAAGGGACTAGCGGTTCAATAGGCTACGAGCAGTACTTC. Translating gives CASSQGTSGSIGYEQYF.

The rearrangement uses TRBV7-9 and TRBJ2-7; no definite D call. Deletions cut 5 bases from V and 1 base from J, with 15 bases between. CDR3 length: 15 residues. Looked up from germline, CDR1 is SEHNR and CDR2 is FQNEAQ (reference sequence). As DNA, the CDR3 is TGTGCCAGCAGCCCGTATCTCTCCTTGTCCTACGAGCAGTACTTC. It encodes CASSPYLSLSYEQYF.

The J gene is TRBJ2-2, the V gene TRBV18; no definite D call. This CDR3 is built from 15 residues. V was trimmed by 1 base and J by 1 base, leaving 7 bases between them. The V gene's germline CDR1 is KGHSH and CDR2 LQKENI. The CDR3 region has the DNA TGTGCCAGCTCACCACTCCCATGGAACACCGGGGAGCTGTTTTTT. Amino acids: CASSPLPWNTGELFF.

The rearrangement joins TRBV4-1 to TRBJ2-1, with TRBD2 matching over 8 bases. V lost 3 bases and J lost 5; bases outside the gene matches: 12. The CDR3 spans 17 residues. CDR1 and CDR2 (germline): MGHRA, YSYEKL. The CDR3 spells CASSQDPAGVKHNEQFF. CDR3 nucleotide sequence: TGCGCCAGCAGCCAGGATCCAGCGGGAGTTAAGCACAATGAGCAGTTCTTC.

Concerning this clone itself: Distinct nucleotide sequences in the sample also encode this CDR3. V gene TRBV2 combines with J gene TRBJ2-3; D gene uncertain. CDR3 length: 11 residues. V shed 3 bases and J shed 6 bases, with 4 bases lying between them. CDR1 is SNHLY and CDR2 is FYNNEI in the germline V gene. CDR3: CASSDTDTQYF. DNA of the CDR3: TGTGCCAGCAGTGATACCGATACGCAGTATTTT. Variable domain in full (rest from reference TRBV2 and TRBJ2-3): EPEVTQTPSHQVTQMGQEVILRCVPISNHLYFYWYRQILGQKVEFLVSFYNNEISEKSEIFDDQFSVERPDGSNFTLKIRSTKLEDSAMYFCASSDTDTQYFGPGTRLTVL.

J is TRBJ2-1 and V is TRBV5-1, with 8 bases aligning to TRBD2. This CDR3 has 15 residues. The V segment lost 3 bases and the J segment 4 bases; nucleotides outside the gene matches: 6. Germline V lookup: CDR1 SGHRS, CDR2 YFSETQ. The CDR3 coding sequence is TGCGCCAGCAGCTCAAGCGGGAGCCGTTACAATGAGCAGTTCTTC. This encodes CASSSSGSRYNEQFF. Full variable domain (rest looked up from reference TRBV5-1 and TRBJ2-1): KAGVTQTPRYLIKTRGQQVTLSCSPISGHRSVSWYQQTPGQGLQFLFEYFSETQRNKGNFPGRFSGRQFSNSRSEMNVSTLELGDSALYLCASSSSGSRYNEQFFGPGTRLTVL.

This chain links TRBV10-1 with TRBJ2-5, with D perhaps TRBD1 (6 bases). The CDR3 contains 13 residues. V was trimmed by 6 bases and J by 1 base, leaving 9 bases between them. CDR1 WNHNN and CDR2 SYGVQD come from the germline V gene (reference sequence). DNA of the CDR3: TGCGCCAGCAGCAGGGGTCTCCAAGAGACCCAGTACTTC. Protein: CASSRGLQETQYF.

The rearrangement joins TRBV6-1 to TRBJ2-1; TRBD2 might be the D (5 bases). The CDR3 extends over 15 amino acids. Trimming took 1 base from V and 4 from J, leaving 11 bases between them. Germline values: CDR1 MNHNS, CDR2 SASEGT. CDR3 protein: CASSEERRAYNEQFF. The CDR3 region has the DNA TGTGCCAGCAGTGAAGAGCGGCGAGCGTACAATGAGCAGTTCTTC.

The chain is built from TRBV28 and TRBJ2-3; tentatively, D is TRBD2 (5 bases). The CDR3 sequence is 16 residues long. Trimming pared 2 bases from V and 0 bases from J, leaving 12 bases between. Per germline, CDR1 MDHEN and CDR2 SYDVKM. CDR3 in DNA: TGTGCCAGCAGTTTACCCACTCGGGGTAGCACAGATACGCAGTATTTT. Its protein is CASSLPTRGSTDTQYF.